These T cell receptor beta chains were read from a single sample in a study of shared clonotypes between healthy human individuals. Clones were read by immunoSEQ multiplex PCR, and TCRdb kept only the in-frame ones, dropping some. This table has about 490,000 clones, 78% appearing once. Sequenced input: PBMCs. The receptor set was obtained from a woman in her thirties or forties in good health. Some clones in this sample may be carry-over from other donors' samples. Each CDR3 is given with its conserved first and last residue. The D gene is left open where the match is weak. For some rows the clone size is stated as once, few or many, or as a class when expanded; others skip it.

D gene | J gene | clone size | V gene | CDR3 protein | CDR3 DNA
TRBD1 | TRBJ2-5 | NA | TRBV5-1 | CASSLETGSFPSRETQYF | TGCGCCAGCAGCTTGGAGACAGGGAGCTTCCCAAGTCGGGAGACCCAGTACTTC
NA | TRBJ2-2 | NA | TRBV2 | CASAAGWSGELFF | TGTGCCAGCGCGGCCGGGTGGTCCGGGGAGCTGTTTTTT
TRBD1 | TRBJ1-2 | few | TRBV5-8 | CASSPEGQAYYGYTF | TGTGCCAGCAGCCCTGAAGGACAGGCGTACTATGGCTACACCTTC
NA | TRBJ2-7 | NA | TRBV29-1 | CSPRGGGRPYEQYF | TGCAGCCCCAGAGGTGGTGGCAGACCCTACGAGCAGTACTTC
TRBD1 | TRBJ2-1 | NA | TRBV7-2 | CASSPRRDRGHEQFF | TGTGCCAGCAGCCCACGCCGGGACAGGGGGCATGAGCAGTTCTTC
TRBD1 | TRBJ2-1 | few | TRBV4-2 | CASSPYGDSSYNEQFF | TGTGCCAGCAGCCCTTACGGGGACAGCTCCTACAATGAGCAGTTCTTC
TRBD2 | TRBJ2-2 | NA | TRBV14 | CASSQDARRETGELFF | TGTGCCAGCAGCCAAGATGCTCGGCGGGAGACCGGGGAGCTGTTTTTT
TRBD2 | TRBJ2-7 | NA | TRBV28 | CASSLGLALNYEQYF | TGTGCCAGCAGTTTAGGACTAGCCCTAAACTACGAGCAGTACTTC
NA | TRBJ1-5 | NA | TRBV19 | CASSRWGQGEGQPQHF | TGTGCCAGTAGCCGATGGGGGCAGGGAGAGGGGCAGCCCCAGCATTTT
NA | TRBJ2-3 | NA | TRBV2 | CASSEDGPRLADTQYF | TGTGCCAGCAGTGAAGATGGGCCACGACTCGCAGATACGCAGTATTTT